A single sample is the source of the 14 T cell receptor beta chains below, sequenced in a study of lymphopenia after photon versus proton radiotherapy. Here immunoSEQ multiplex PCR was the method, and the copy in TCRdb shows in-frame clones only, minus some. The sample consists of 55,000 to 75,000 clones, approximately 91% of them appearing once. Sample: peripheral blood, taken from a patient treated with photon-based radiotherapy. Receptors were obtained from a woman in her 70s with pancreatic cancer.

This sequence joins TRBV15 and TRBJ2-5; possible D gene TRBD1, 6 bases. V shed 0 bases and J shed 1 base, with 9 bases lying between them. There are 15 residues in the CDR3. CDR1 is LNHNV and CDR2 is YYDKDF in the germline V gene (reference sequence). The CDR3, as DNA: TGTGCCACCAGCAGAGATCCAGGGGCCCAAGAGACCCAGTACTTC. Protein: CATSRDPGAQETQYF. Based on the CDR3 plus reference TRBV15 and TRBJ2-5, the full variable domain is DAMVIQNPRYQVTQFGKPVTLSCSQTLNHNVMYWYQQKSSQAPKLLFHYYDKDFNNEADTPDNFQSRRPNTSFCFLDIRSPGLGDTAMYLCATSRDPGAQETQYFGPGTRLLVL.

The chain uses TRBV29-1 and TRBJ2-2, with TRBD1 identical over 9 bases. V lost 4 bases and J lost 4; bases outside the gene matches: 1. CDR1 is SQVTM, CDR2 ANQGSEA, per germline. The CDR3 consists of 13 residues. The DNA for the CDR3 is TGCAGCGTTGGGGGACAGGGCACCGGGGAGCTGTTTTTT. It codes for CSVGGQGTGELFF.

This chain links TRBV4-3 with TRBJ2-2, with D perhaps TRBD2 (5 bases). The V end lost 0 bases, the J end lost 6 bases, and 8 bases lay between the germline ends. From germline, CDR1 is LGHNA and CDR2 YSLEER. CDR3 length: 14 residues. The CDR3 DNA follows: TGCGCCAGCAGCCAAGATTACGGGGCCGGGGAGCTGTTTTTT. It specifies CASSQDYGAGELFF.

The gene calls are TRBV10-3 and TRBJ2-7; D might be TRBD2 (5 bases). CDR3 length: 14 residues. Trimming pared 7 bases from V and 0 bases from J, leaving 13 bases between. Germline V gene sequence: CDR1 ENHRY, CDR2 SYGVKD. This chain's CDR3 is CAITSGPNSYEQYF. CDR3 bases: TGTGCCATCACCAGCGGACCGAACTCCTACGAGCAGTACTTC.

The CDR3 nucleotides are TGTGCCAGCAGCTTTTCGACAGTAAGCGCGGCAGATACGCAGTATTTT. It encodes CASSFSTVSAADTQYF. The chain joins TRBV27 to TRBJ2-3; TRBD1 is a possible D gene (5 bases). The CDR3 length is 16 residues. Looked up from germline, CDR1 is MNHEY and CDR2 is SMNVEV (reference sequence). V gave up 6 bases and J gave up 4 bases, with 20 bases separating them.

The CDR3: CATSRESLDWRENTGELFF. The CDR3 coding sequence is TGTGCCACCAGCAGAGAGTCGTTGGACTGGAGGGAGAACACCGGGGAGCTGTTTTTT. The chain carries TRBV15 and TRBJ2-2; D perhaps matches TRBD2 (6 bases). Trimming shortened V by 0 bases and J by 1 base, and 18 bases separated the two germline ends. The germline gives CDR1 LNHNV, CDR2 YYDKDF (reference sequence). CDR3 length: 19 residues.

The chain carries TRBV18 and TRBJ1-1; tentative D call: TRBD1 (6 bases). The CDR3 is made up of 14 amino acids. The V gene lost 1 base and the J gene lost 1 base, with 7 bases spanning the gap. Germline loops: CDR1 KGHSH, CDR2 LQKENI. The CDR3 reads CASSPLTGNTEAFF. The CDR3, as DNA: TGTGCCAGCTCACCACTGACAGGGAACACTGAAGCTTTCTTT.

The V call is TRBV5-4, the J call TRBJ1-2; 7 nucleotides agree with TRBD1. The CDR3 has 15 amino acids. With 4 bases clipped from V and 2 bases from J, the junction kept 8 bases outside the gene matches. The V gene's germline CDR1 is SGHNT and CDR2 YYREEE (reference sequence). DNA of the CDR3: TGTGCCAGCAGCCTCGGAGGGGGCTTCAACTATGGCTACACCTTC. Translated, it gives CASSLGGGFNYGYTF.

This clone is a singleton in its sample. The chain joins TRBV7-9 to TRBJ2-1; D call uncertain. V shed 3 bases and J shed 2 bases, with 14 bases lying between them. The germline V gene has CDR1 SEHNR and CDR2 FQNEAQ (reference sequence). The CDR3 covers 16 residues. The CDR3 sequence: CASSLGVGLTYNEQFF. The CDR3 DNA is TGTGCCAGCAGCTTGGGCGTAGGGCTAACCTACAATGAGCAGTTCTTC. Supplemented by reference TRBV7-9 and TRBJ2-1, the full variable domain reads DTGVSQNPRHKITKRGQNVTFRCDPISEHNRLYWYRQTLGQGPEFLTYFQNEAQLEKSRLLSDRFSAERPKGSFSTLEIQRTEQGDSAMYLCASSLGVGLTYNEQFFGPGTRLTVL.

A few counts support this clone. The gene calls are TRBV10-3 and TRBJ2-2; D may be TRBD1 or TRBD2 (5 bases each). Germline V gene sequence: CDR1 ENHRY, CDR2 SYGVKD. The length of the CDR3 is 15 residues. V lost 2 bases and J 8 bases, leaving 15 bases between the germline ends. The CDR3 DNA reads as TGTGCCATCAGTGAGCCGGGCAGGGTAGCGGGGGAGCTGTTTTTT. This sequence encodes CAISEPGRVAGELFF.

The J gene is TRBJ2-1, the V gene TRBV7-6, with 9 bases fitting TRBD1. After removal of 5 bases from V and 7 bases from J, the junction contained 0 bases not matched to a gene. The CDR3 is made up of 12 amino acids. CDR1 and CDR2 (germline): SGHVS, FNYEAQ. CDR3 nucleotides: TGTGCCAGCAGCGGGACAGGGAATGAGCAGTTCTTC. Protein product: CASSGTGNEQFF.

The chain uses TRBV9 and TRBJ2-3; the D call may be TRBD1 or TRBD2 (6 bases each). CDR3 length: 16 residues. The V gene lost 4 bases and the J gene lost 2 bases, with 17 bases spanning the gap. The germline V gene has CDR1 SGDLS and CDR2 YYNGEE. In DNA, the CDR3 is TGTGCCAGCAGCCCAGGGGCTAGCGACTTCACAGATACGCAGTATTTT. Protein product: CASSPGASDFTDTQYF.

This chain joins TRBV5-1 and TRBJ2-7; 9 nucleotides match TRBD1. The V and J ends lost 4 bases and 1 base, in that order; junction bases with no gene match: 9. The germline V gene encodes CDR1 SGHRS and CDR2 YFSETQ. The CDR3 is 16 residues long. The DNA for the CDR3 is TGCGCCAGCAGCCCCGGGACAGGGAAGAGGTCCTACGAGCAGTACTTC. Its translation: CASSPGTGKRSYEQYF.

V gene TRBV21-1 combines with J gene TRBJ1-2; the table assigns TRBD1, which was not confirmed against the DNA. TRBV21-1 is listed as a pseudogene. This CDR3 is 18 amino acids long. CDR3 DNA sequence: TGTGCCAGCAGCAAAGACCCTCCACAGGCAAGCATTAACTATGGCTACACCTTC. Residues: CASSKDPPQASINYGYTF.